This T cell receptor (beta chain) is from a study of T cells after posttransplantation cyclophosphamide. Study-wide results and limits: Recipient CMV seropositivity and CMV reactivation strongly tracked TRB clonality. Blood and skin or GI T cell repertoires showed limited TRB overlap.

Germline CDR1 SGHTA, CDR2 FQGNSA. J lost 3 bases, V lost 5 bases, and 1 base had no gene match. This CDR3 region has 12 residues. Profiled with immunoSEQ multiplex PCR; TCRdb holds only in-frame clones, not every one. The table lists tens of thousands of clones, approximately 71% of them singletons. This related bone marrow graft donor gave peripheral blood on the day of marrow donation. For this clone: The antigen remains undetermined.

This TCR came from a woman in her fifties or sixties in good health, CMV-negative, and a related stem cell transplant donor. The specimen was memory CD4+ T cells sorted from PBMCs. This chain uses TRBV7-2 with TRBJ2-7; TRBD1 matches at 7 bases. CDR3 bases: TGTGCCAGCAGCCGACAGGGCTACGAGCAGTACTTC. Encoded protein: CASSRQGYEQYF.